The rows below give T cell receptor beta chains drawn from one sample of a study of cytomegalovirus exposure and HLA in healthy donors. TCRdb's copy holds only in-frame clones and misses some; the assay was immunoSEQ multiplex PCR. The sample yields roughly 130,000 clones, about 80% seen once. The sample consisted of PBMCs. Receptors were obtained from a man aged 40-49 years in good health and CMV-seronegative. CDR3s include the opening cysteine and the closing phenylalanine or tryptophan. The order of the fields is D gene, V gene, J gene, clone size, CDR3 DNA, CDR3 protein. The D gene is left open where the match is weak. Where a row states a size, it is once, few, many or the class of an expanded clone; other rows omit it.

d_gene: TRBD1
v_gene: TRBV2
j_gene: TRBJ1-6
abundance: once
CDR3nt: TGTGCCAGCAGTGACTCGGGACAGAGCTCCTATAATTCACCCCTCCACTTT
CDR3aa: CASSDSGQSSYNSPLHF

d_gene: TRBD2
v_gene: TRBV5-1
j_gene: TRBJ2-5
abundance: -
CDR3nt: TGCGCCAGCAGCTACTTACTAGCGGGAAAGGCTCAAGAGACCCAGTACTTC
CDR3aa: CASSYLLAGKAQETQYF

d_gene: -
v_gene: TRBV4-3
j_gene: TRBJ2-7
abundance: -
CDR3nt: TGCGCCAGCAGCCAAGAAGTAGGGAGCTCCTACGAGCAGTACTTC
CDR3aa: CASSQEVGSSYEQYF

d_gene: TRBD1
v_gene: TRBV5-1
j_gene: TRBJ1-2
abundance: -
CDR3nt: TGCGCCAGCAGCCCGGGACAGAGAGGTGGCTACACCTTC
CDR3aa: CASSPGQRGGYTF

d_gene: -
v_gene: TRBV19
j_gene: TRBJ1-4
abundance: -
CDR3nt: TGTGCCACCAACCGGGACATAAGAGAAAAACTGTTTTTT
CDR3aa: CATNRDIREKLFF

d_gene: -
v_gene: TRBV6-5
j_gene: TRBJ1-3
abundance: -
CDR3nt: TGTGCCAGCAGGGGGCGCGGATCTGGAAACACCATATATTTT
CDR3aa: CASRGRGSGNTIYF

d_gene: -
v_gene: TRBV2
j_gene: TRBJ2-4
abundance: -
CDR3nt: TGTGCCAGCAACTCCTCCCCTCGGGTCATTCAGTACTTC
CDR3aa: CASNSSPRVIQYF

d_gene: TRBD1
v_gene: TRBV30
j_gene: TRBJ1-6
abundance: -
CDR3nt: TGTGCCTGGGCAGGACAGGGTAATTCACCCCTCCACTTT
CDR3aa: CAWAGQGNSPLHF

d_gene: TRBD1
v_gene: TRBV19
j_gene: TRBJ2-3
abundance: -
CDR3nt: TGTGCCAGTAGCCGGACAGGGGGCGCAGATACGCAGTATTTT
CDR3aa: CASSRTGGADTQYF

d_gene: -
v_gene: TRBV12-5
j_gene: TRBJ2-7
abundance: few
CDR3nt: TGTGCTAGTGGTTTGCCCATCTCCTACGAGCAGTACTTC
CDR3aa: CASGLPISYEQYF

d_gene: TRBD2
v_gene: TRBV27
j_gene: TRBJ2-7
abundance: once
CDR3nt: TGTGCCAGCAGTTTATCGGCGACTAGCGGGAGCTACGAGCAGTACTTC
CDR3aa: CASSLSATSGSYEQYF

d_gene: -
v_gene: TRBV5-1
j_gene: TRBJ1-4
abundance: -
CDR3nt: TGCGCCAGCAGCTTGGCCTTGGGAGCAACTAATGAAAAACTGTTTTTT
CDR3aa: CASSLALGATNEKLFF

d_gene: TRBD2
v_gene: TRBV7-7
j_gene: TRBJ2-1
abundance: -
CDR3nt: TGTGCCAGCAGCCTGACTAGCGGGGGAAACAATGAGCAGTTCTTC
CDR3aa: CASSLTSGGNNEQFF

d_gene: TRBD1
v_gene: TRBV6-6
j_gene: TRBJ2-7
abundance: -
CDR3nt: TGTGCCAGCAGTTCGACCTGGACAGGCCGCTCCTACGAGCAGTACTTC
CDR3aa: CASSSTWTGRSYEQYF

d_gene: TRBD1
v_gene: TRBV28
j_gene: TRBJ2-1
abundance: -
CDR3nt: TGTGCCAGCCAGGGGACAGGGATTATTTCCAATGAGCAGTTCTTC
CDR3aa: CASQGTGIISNEQFF

d_gene: TRBD2
v_gene: TRBV7-6
j_gene: TRBJ2-5
abundance: -
CDR3nt: TGTGCCAGCAGCGGTGCGGGAGTTGAGACCCAGTACTTC
CDR3aa: CASSGAGVETQYF

d_gene: -
v_gene: TRBV5-6
j_gene: TRBJ2-1
abundance: few
CDR3nt: TGTGCCAGCAGCGAAATGGACAACGTCAATGAGCAGTTCTTC
CDR3aa: CASSEMDNVNEQFF

d_gene: TRBD1
v_gene: TRBV28
j_gene: TRBJ2-7
abundance: -
CDR3nt: TGTGCCAGCAGTTCGCTAGGACAGGGAAGGGACGAGCAGTACTTC
CDR3aa: CASSSLGQGRDEQYF

d_gene: TRBD1
v_gene: TRBV28
j_gene: TRBJ1-1
abundance: -
CDR3nt: TGTGCCAGCAGCGTCATCGATTTTCAGGGGGGCCCGAACACTGAAGCTTTCTTT
CDR3aa: CASSVIDFQGGPNTEAFF

d_gene: -
v_gene: TRBV5-4
j_gene: TRBJ1-1
abundance: few
CDR3nt: TGTGCCAGCAGCTTGACAGGGAGGGACACTGAAGCTTTCTTT
CDR3aa: CASSLTGRDTEAFF

d_gene: -
v_gene: TRBV5-1
j_gene: TRBJ2-6
abundance: once
CDR3nt: TGCGCCAGCAGCTCCACTGCGGGGGCCAACGGCCTGACTTTC
CDR3aa: CASSSTAGANGLTF

d_gene: -
v_gene: TRBV21-1
j_gene: TRBJ2-2
abundance: once
CDR3nt: TGTGCCAGCAGCAAAGCAGGCGCGGGAGGTAACACCGGGGAGCTGTTTTTT
CDR3aa: CASSKAGAGGNTGELFF

d_gene: TRBD1
v_gene: TRBV7-2
j_gene: TRBJ1-2
abundance: once
CDR3nt: TGTGCCAGCAGCCTCGGGACAGGGGTGGATGGCTACACCTTC
CDR3aa: CASSLGTGVDGYTF

d_gene: TRBD1
v_gene: TRBV4-2
j_gene: TRBJ1-4
abundance: -
CDR3nt: TGTGCCAGCAGCCAACCGGGACAGGGAGCAACTAATGAAAAACTGTTTTTT
CDR3aa: CASSQPGQGATNEKLFF

d_gene: TRBD1
v_gene: TRBV19
j_gene: TRBJ2-7
abundance: -
CDR3nt: TGTGCCAGTACCAACTTTCCCGGACAGGGAGCCTACGAGCAGTACTTC
CDR3aa: CASTNFPGQGAYEQYF

d_gene: TRBD2
v_gene: TRBV4-2
j_gene: TRBJ2-7
abundance: few
CDR3nt: TGTGCCAGCAGCCAAGCGGGGGGAACTTACGAGCAGTACTTC
CDR3aa: CASSQAGGTYEQYF

d_gene: -
v_gene: TRBV27
j_gene: TRBJ1-1
abundance: -
CDR3nt: TGTGCCAGCAGTCCCCGGGGGGGAGGGAACACTGAAGCTTTCTTT
CDR3aa: CASSPRGGGNTEAFF

d_gene: -
v_gene: TRBV6-1
j_gene: TRBJ2-7
abundance: -
CDR3nt: TGTGCCAGCGGGGCATCCTCCTACGAGCAGTACTTC
CDR3aa: CASGASSYEQYF

d_gene: TRBD2
v_gene: TRBV6-4
j_gene: TRBJ2-7
abundance: -
CDR3nt: TGTGCCAGCAGTGACCAGACCAGGTTCAAGCGGGAGTTTCTCCTCTCCTACGAGCAGTACTTC
CDR3aa: CASSDQTRFKREFLLSYEQYF

d_gene: TRBD2
v_gene: TRBV28
j_gene: TRBJ2-1
abundance: -
CDR3nt: TGTGCCAGCACCTCAAGCGGGGGGGACTACAATGAGCAGTTCTTC
CDR3aa: CASTSSGGDYNEQFF

d_gene: TRBD1
v_gene: TRBV25-1
j_gene: TRBJ2-3
abundance: -
CDR3nt: TGTGCCAGCAGTGCCGACCTCCTGACAGGGGGTGCAGATACGCAGTATTTT
CDR3aa: CASSADLLTGGADTQYF

d_gene: TRBD1
v_gene: TRBV13
j_gene: TRBJ1-6
abundance: -
CDR3nt: TGTGCCAGCAGCACCGATCCGGGACAGGGGAATTCACCCCTCCACTTT
CDR3aa: CASSTDPGQGNSPLHF

d_gene: -
v_gene: TRBV28
j_gene: TRBJ2-7
abundance: -
CDR3nt: TGTGCCAGCAGTTCACCCCTCTGGTACGAGCAGTACTTC
CDR3aa: CASSSPLWYEQYF

d_gene: -
v_gene: TRBV6-1
j_gene: TRBJ2-1
abundance: -
CDR3nt: TGTGCCGCCACGGGGGAAGTGGACCCCTACAATGAGCAGTTCTTC
CDR3aa: CAATGEVDPYNEQFF

d_gene: -
v_gene: TRBV23-1
j_gene: TRBJ1-5
abundance: -
CDR3nt: TGCGCCAGCAGTCAAAGGGGCTGGCAGCCCCAGCATTTT
CDR3aa: CASSQRGWQPQHF

d_gene: -
v_gene: TRBV30
j_gene: TRBJ2-2
abundance: -
CDR3nt: TGTGCCTGGCGACAGGGAGGCGCCGGGGAGCTGTTTTTT
CDR3aa: CAWRQGGAGELFF

d_gene: -
v_gene: TRBV5-1
j_gene: TRBJ2-3
abundance: -
CDR3nt: TGCGCCAGCAGCTTGGGCGGCCAAGATACGCAGTATTTT
CDR3aa: CASSLGGQDTQYF

d_gene: TRBD2
v_gene: TRBV7-6
j_gene: TRBJ2-2
abundance: -
CDR3nt: TGTGCCAGCAGCTTAGATATGGGACTAGCGGGAGAAACCGGGGAGCTGTTTTTT
CDR3aa: CASSLDMGLAGETGELFF

d_gene: -
v_gene: TRBV4-2
j_gene: TRBJ2-7
abundance: -
CDR3nt: TGTGCCAGCAGCCAAGATATAGTCGGCGAGCAGTACTTC
CDR3aa: CASSQDIVGEQYF

d_gene: -
v_gene: TRBV28
j_gene: TRBJ1-2
abundance: -
CDR3nt: TGTGCCAGCGGGAAAGGGGTTGGTGGCTACACCTTC
CDR3aa: CASGKGVGGYTF

d_gene: -
v_gene: TRBV28
j_gene: TRBJ2-7
abundance: -
CDR3nt: TGTGCCAGCAGTTCAGCCGGGGTCGGTGGGGCCTACGAGCAGTACTTC
CDR3aa: CASSSAGVGGAYEQYF

d_gene: -
v_gene: TRBV11-2
j_gene: TRBJ2-1
abundance: -
CDR3nt: TGTGCCAGCAGCCCCCATACTCTCACCAATGAGCAGTTCTTC
CDR3aa: CASSPHTLTNEQFF

d_gene: TRBD1
v_gene: TRBV27
j_gene: TRBJ2-1
abundance: -
CDR3nt: TGTGCCAGCAGTCGAGACAGGGATTCCTACAATGAGCAGTTCTTC
CDR3aa: CASSRDRDSYNEQFF

d_gene: TRBD1
v_gene: TRBV29-1
j_gene: TRBJ1-2
abundance: -
CDR3nt: TGCAGCGGTGGACAGGGGGCTAATGGAGGCTACACCTTC
CDR3aa: CSGGQGANGGYTF

d_gene: TRBD1
v_gene: TRBV7-8
j_gene: TRBJ2-5
abundance: -
CDR3nt: TGTGCCAGCAGCTTAGCACGGACAGGGACCAAAGAGACCCAGTACTTC
CDR3aa: CASSLARTGTKETQYF

d_gene: -
v_gene: TRBV27
j_gene: TRBJ2-5
abundance: -
CDR3nt: TGTGCCAGCACAAAGGGACTCCCGATGCGGGTAGAGACCCAGTACTTC
CDR3aa: CASTKGLPMRVETQYF

d_gene: TRBD2
v_gene: TRBV27
j_gene: TRBJ2-7
abundance: -
CDR3nt: TGTGCCAGCAGTTTATCGACTAGCGGGGACTACGAGCAGTACTTC
CDR3aa: CASSLSTSGDYEQYF

d_gene: TRBD2
v_gene: TRBV28
j_gene: TRBJ2-7
abundance: few
CDR3nt: TGTGCCAGCAGCCCCGGGGGGGGTCTAAGCTCCTACGAGCAGTACTTC
CDR3aa: CASSPGGGLSSYEQYF

d_gene: -
v_gene: TRBV6-1
j_gene: TRBJ2-7
abundance: few
CDR3nt: TGTGCCAGCAGCCTAGGCTCCGAGCAGTACTTC
CDR3aa: CASSLGSEQYF

d_gene: -
v_gene: TRBV4-3
j_gene: TRBJ1-1
abundance: -
CDR3nt: TGCGCCAGCAGCCAAACTTACAGGGCCTTGAACACTGAAGCTTTCTTT
CDR3aa: CASSQTYRALNTEAFF

d_gene: -
v_gene: TRBV6-1
j_gene: TRBJ1-1
abundance: -
CDR3nt: TGTGCCAGCAGAATTACAGGGTACACTGAAGCTTTCTTT
CDR3aa: CASRITGYTEAFF

d_gene: -
v_gene: TRBV18
j_gene: TRBJ2-7
abundance: -
CDR3nt: TGTGCCAGCTCACCCGCCCGGGGTGCCTACGAGCAGTACTTC
CDR3aa: CASSPARGAYEQYF

d_gene: TRBD1
v_gene: TRBV25-1
j_gene: TRBJ2-5
abundance: -
CDR3nt: TGTGCCAGCAAGGGGACAGGGTTAGGGCAAGAGACCCAGTACTTC
CDR3aa: CASKGTGLGQETQYF

d_gene: -
v_gene: TRBV6-5
j_gene: TRBJ2-5
abundance: once
CDR3nt: TGTGCCAGCAGTAAACGCCCGGGACTGACGGAGACCCAGTACTTC
CDR3aa: CASSKRPGLTETQYF

d_gene: -
v_gene: TRBV27
j_gene: TRBJ1-6
abundance: few
CDR3nt: TGTGCCAGCAGTAAGGACAGAAATTCACCCCTCCACTTT
CDR3aa: CASSKDRNSPLHF

d_gene: TRBD1
v_gene: TRBV7-9
j_gene: TRBJ2-5
abundance: -
CDR3nt: TGTGCCAGCAGCTCCACGGACAGGGTAGAGACCCAGTACTTC
CDR3aa: CASSSTDRVETQYF

d_gene: -
v_gene: TRBV5-1
j_gene: TRBJ2-5
abundance: -
CDR3nt: TGCGCCAGCAGGACCGGGATAACAGTTAAACCCCAAGAGACCCAGTACTTC
CDR3aa: CASRTGITVKPQETQYF